This T cell receptor (beta chain) is drawn from a study of T cells after yellow fever vaccination. For the study at large: Preparation of fractions with low cell numbers was performed using SMART-Seq v4 Ultra Low Input.

TCRdb independently ran MiXCR on the 5' RACE reads; one entry per CDR3 protein. The table records 450,000 to 600,000 distinct CDR3 sequences, approximately 12% of them present only once. The sample holds a few counts of this clonotype. Its antigen is undetermined. Study-level results: Post-booster samples contained most primary-vaccination clones (nearly 98% CD4, roughly 88% CD8).

The germline V gene has CDR1 SGHTA and CDR2 FQGTGA. J gave up 7 bases and V 5 bases, and 12 bases lay outside the gene matches. The CDR3 has 16 amino acids. This specimen was PBMCs, taken on the day of the yellow fever booster vaccination. V usage is TRBV7-3 and J usage is TRBJ2-1, with 9 bases identical to TRBD2. The TCR comes from a man aged 30 to 45 who received the YFV17D yellow fever vaccine. The CDR3 bases are TGTGCCAGCAGCCCGTCGTGGCGGGAGGGCCAGAATGAGCAGTTCTTC. Translated: CASSPSWREGQNEQFF.